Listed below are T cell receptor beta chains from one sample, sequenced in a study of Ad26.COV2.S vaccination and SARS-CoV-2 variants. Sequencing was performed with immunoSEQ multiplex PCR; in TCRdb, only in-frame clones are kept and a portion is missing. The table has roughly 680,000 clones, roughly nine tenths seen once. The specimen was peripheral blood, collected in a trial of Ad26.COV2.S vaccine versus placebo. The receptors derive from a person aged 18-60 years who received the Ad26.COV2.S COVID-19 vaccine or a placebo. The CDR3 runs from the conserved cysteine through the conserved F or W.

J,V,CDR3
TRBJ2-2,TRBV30,CAWSGGRELFF
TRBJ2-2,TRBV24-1,CATSDSTGADTGELFF
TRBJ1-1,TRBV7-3,CASSLMGQQNTEAFF
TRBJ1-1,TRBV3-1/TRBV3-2,CASSHYRETVTEAFF
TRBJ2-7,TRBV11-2,CASSLRQGSYEQYF
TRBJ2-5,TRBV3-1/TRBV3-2,CASSLGGGLVETQYF
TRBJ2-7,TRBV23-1,CATAYEQYF
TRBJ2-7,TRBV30,CAWSVLGTASPNEQYF
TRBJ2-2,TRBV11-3,CASSLEGVGTGELFF
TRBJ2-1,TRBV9,CASSVTGLGNEQFF
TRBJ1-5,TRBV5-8,CASSLKAGGYSNQPQHF
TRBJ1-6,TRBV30,CAWGRSRGEGSYNSPLHF
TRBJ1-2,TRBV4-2,CASSQAGQVALHYGYTF
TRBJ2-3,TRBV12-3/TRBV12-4,CAIRPDTQYF
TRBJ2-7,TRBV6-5,CASRSQGGGEQYF
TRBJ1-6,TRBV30,CAWKTGRTNSPLHF
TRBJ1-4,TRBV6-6,CASSYALGANEKLFF
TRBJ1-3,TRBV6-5,CASRFTSGNTIYF
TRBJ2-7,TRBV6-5,CASSRPGQVTYEQYF
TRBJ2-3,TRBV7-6,CASSLANRGTDTQYF
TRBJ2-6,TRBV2,CASSDGGRNSGANVLTF
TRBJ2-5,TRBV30,CAWSPDGVGETQYF
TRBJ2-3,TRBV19,CASLPYGGGASTDTQYF
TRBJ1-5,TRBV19,CASSLRGEQPQHF
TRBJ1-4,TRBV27,CASSLRSTNEKLFF
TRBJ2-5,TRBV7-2,CASSLTGTAIQETQYF
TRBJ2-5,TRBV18,CASSRPLPQETQYF
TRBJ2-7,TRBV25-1,CASSAPGSKYEQYF
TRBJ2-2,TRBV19,CASSIDRREAGELFF
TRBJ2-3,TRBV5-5,CASSLTDFRTDTQYF
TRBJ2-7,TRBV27,CASSLISGSAFPYEQYF
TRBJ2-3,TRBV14,CASSPLTSGGVRDTQYF
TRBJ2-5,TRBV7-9,CASSLVSVKETQYF
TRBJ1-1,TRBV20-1,CSARDKIEAFF